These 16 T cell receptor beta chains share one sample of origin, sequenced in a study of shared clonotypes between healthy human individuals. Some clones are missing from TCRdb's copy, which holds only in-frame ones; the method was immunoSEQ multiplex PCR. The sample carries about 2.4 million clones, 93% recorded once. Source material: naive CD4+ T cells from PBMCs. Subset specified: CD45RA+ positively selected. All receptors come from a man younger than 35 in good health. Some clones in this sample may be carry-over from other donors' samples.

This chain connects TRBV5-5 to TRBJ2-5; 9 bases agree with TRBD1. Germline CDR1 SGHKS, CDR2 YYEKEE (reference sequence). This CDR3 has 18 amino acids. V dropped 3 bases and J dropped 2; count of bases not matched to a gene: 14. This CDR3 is CASSSPNPLTGGQETQYF. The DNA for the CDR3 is TGTGCCAGCAGCTCCCCGAACCCTCTGACAGGGGGGCAAGAGACCCAGTACTTC. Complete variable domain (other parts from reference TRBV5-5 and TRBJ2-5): DAGVTQSPTHLIKTRGQQVTLRCSPISGHKSVSWYQQVLGQGPQFIFQYYEKEERGRGNFPDRFSARQFPNYSSELNVNALLLGDSALYLCASSSPNPLTGGQETQYFGPGTRLLVL.

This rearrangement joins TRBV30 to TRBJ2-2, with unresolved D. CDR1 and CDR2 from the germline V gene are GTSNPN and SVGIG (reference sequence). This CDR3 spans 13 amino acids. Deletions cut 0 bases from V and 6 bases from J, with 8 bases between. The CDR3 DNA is TGTGCCTGGAGTGTACGCCAGGCCGGGGAGCTGTTTTTT. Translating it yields CAWSVRQAGELFF.

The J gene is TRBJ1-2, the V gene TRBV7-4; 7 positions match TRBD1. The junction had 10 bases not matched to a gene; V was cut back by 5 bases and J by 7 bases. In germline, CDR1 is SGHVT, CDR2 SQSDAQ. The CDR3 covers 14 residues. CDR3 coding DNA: TGTGCCAGCAGCGAAAACAGGGGTAGGAGTGGCTACACCTTC. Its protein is CASSENRGRSGYTF.

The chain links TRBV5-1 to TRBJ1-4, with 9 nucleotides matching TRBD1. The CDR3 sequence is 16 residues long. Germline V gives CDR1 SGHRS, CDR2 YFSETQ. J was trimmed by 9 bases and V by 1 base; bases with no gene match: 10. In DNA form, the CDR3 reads TGCGCCAGCAGCTTGCCCTGGACAGGGGAGGAACAAAAACTGTTTTTT. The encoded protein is CASSLPWTGEEQKLFF.

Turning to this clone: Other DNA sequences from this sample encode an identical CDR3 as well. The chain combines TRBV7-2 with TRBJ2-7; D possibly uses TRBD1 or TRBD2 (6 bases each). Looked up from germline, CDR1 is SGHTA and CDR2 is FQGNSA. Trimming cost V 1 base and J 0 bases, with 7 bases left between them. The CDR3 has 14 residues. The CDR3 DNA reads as TGTGCCAGCAGCTTAGGGGGGGCCTCCTACGAGCAGTACTTC. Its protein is CASSLGGASYEQYF.

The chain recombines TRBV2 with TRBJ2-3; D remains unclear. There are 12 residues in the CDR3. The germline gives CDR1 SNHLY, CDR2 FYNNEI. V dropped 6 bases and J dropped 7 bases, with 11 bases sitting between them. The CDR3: CASSSTGNTQYF. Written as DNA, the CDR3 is TGTGCCAGCAGCTCCACTGGTAATACGCAGTATTTT.

The CDR3, as DNA: TGTGCCAGCAACAACGTCGACAGGCGCTCGGATGAGCAGTTCTTC. Amino acid sequence: CASNNVDRRSDEQFF. This rearrangement joins TRBV5-6 to TRBJ2-1; perhaps TRBD1 as D (6 bases). Per germline, CDR1 SGHDT and CDR2 YYEEEE. V was trimmed by 6 bases and J by 8 bases, leaving 21 bases between them. The CDR3 spans 15 residues.

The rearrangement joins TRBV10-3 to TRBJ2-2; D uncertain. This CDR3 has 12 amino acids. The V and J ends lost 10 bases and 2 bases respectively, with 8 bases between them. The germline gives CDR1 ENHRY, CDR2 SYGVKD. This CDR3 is CATQVNTGELFF. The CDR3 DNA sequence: TGTGCCACTCAGGTCAACACCGGGGAGCTGTTTTTT.

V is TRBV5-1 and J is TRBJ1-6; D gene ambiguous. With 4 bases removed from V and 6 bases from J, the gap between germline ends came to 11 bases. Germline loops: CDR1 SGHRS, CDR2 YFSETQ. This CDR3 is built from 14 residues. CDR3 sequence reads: CASSPTTGNSPLHF. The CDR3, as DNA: TGCGCCAGCAGCCCCACGACCGGTAATTCACCCCTCCACTTT.

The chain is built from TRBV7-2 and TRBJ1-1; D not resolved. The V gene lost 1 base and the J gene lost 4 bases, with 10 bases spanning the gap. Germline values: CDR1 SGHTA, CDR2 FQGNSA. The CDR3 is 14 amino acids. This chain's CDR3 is CASSLDRQPTEAFF. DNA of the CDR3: TGTGCCAGCAGCTTAGATAGGCAGCCCACTGAAGCTTTCTTT. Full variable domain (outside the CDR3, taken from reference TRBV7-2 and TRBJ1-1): GAGVSQSPSNKVTEKGKDVELRCDPISGHTALYWYRQSLGQGLEFLIYFQGNSAPDKSGLPSDRFSAERTGGSVSTLTIQRTQQEDSAVYLCASSLDRQPTEAFFGQGTRLTVV.

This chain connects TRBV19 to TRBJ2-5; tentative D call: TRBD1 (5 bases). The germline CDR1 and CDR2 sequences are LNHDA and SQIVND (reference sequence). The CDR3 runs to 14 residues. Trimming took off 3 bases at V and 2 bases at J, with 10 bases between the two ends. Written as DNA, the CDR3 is TGTGCCAGTAGTATTTTTCAGGGACAAGAGACCCAGTACTTC. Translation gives CASSIFQGQETQYF. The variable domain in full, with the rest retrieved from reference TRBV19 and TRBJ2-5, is DGGITQSPKYLFRKEGQNVTLSCEQNLNHDAMYWYRQDPGQGLRLIYYSQIVNDFQKGDIAEGYSVSREKKESFPLTVTSAQKNPTAFYLCASSIFQGQETQYFGPGTRLLVL.

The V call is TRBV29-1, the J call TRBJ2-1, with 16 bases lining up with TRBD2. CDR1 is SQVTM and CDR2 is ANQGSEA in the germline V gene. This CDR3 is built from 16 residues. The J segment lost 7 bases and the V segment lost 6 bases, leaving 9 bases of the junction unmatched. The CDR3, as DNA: TGCAGCGTCGTGGGGACTAGCGGGAGGGCCTTGAATGAGCAGTTCTTC. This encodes CSVVGTSGRALNEQFF.

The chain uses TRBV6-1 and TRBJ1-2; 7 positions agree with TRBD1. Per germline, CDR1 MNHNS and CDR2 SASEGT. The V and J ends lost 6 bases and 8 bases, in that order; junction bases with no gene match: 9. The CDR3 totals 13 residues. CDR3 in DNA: TGTGCCAGCAGACAAGACAGGGCGAGAGGCTACACCTTC. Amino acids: CASRQDRARGYTF.

The CDR3 DNA reads as TGTGCCTGGAGGGGGACAGCTACCTACGAGCAGTACTTC. The encoded protein is CAWRGTATYEQYF. The chain links TRBV30 to TRBJ2-7; 7 bases are a match to TRBD1. Germline loops: CDR1 GTSNPN, CDR2 SVGIG (reference sequence). The CDR3 spans 13 residues. The J segment lost 2 bases and the V segment lost 3 bases, leaving 4 bases of the junction unmatched.

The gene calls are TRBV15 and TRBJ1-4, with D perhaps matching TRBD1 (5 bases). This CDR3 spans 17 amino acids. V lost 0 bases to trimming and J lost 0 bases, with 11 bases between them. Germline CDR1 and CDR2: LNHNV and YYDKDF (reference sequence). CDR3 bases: TGTGCCACCAGCAGAGATCGGGGGAGGGCAACTAATGAAAAACTGTTTTTT. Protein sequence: CATSRDRGRATNEKLFF.

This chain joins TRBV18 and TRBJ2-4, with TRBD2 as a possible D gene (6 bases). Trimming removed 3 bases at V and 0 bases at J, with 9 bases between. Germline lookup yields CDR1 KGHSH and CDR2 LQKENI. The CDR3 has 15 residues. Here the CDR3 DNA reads TGTGCCAGCTCACCGGGACTCATAGCCAAAAACATTCAGTACTTC. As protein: CASSPGLIAKNIQYF. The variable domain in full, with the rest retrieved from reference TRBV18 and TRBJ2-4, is NAGVMQNPRHLVRRRGQEARLRCSPMKGHSHVYWYRQLPEEGLKFMVYLQKENIIDESGMPKERFSAEFPKEGPSILRIQQVVRGDSAAYFCASSPGLIAKNIQYFGAGTRLSVL.